A selection of T cell receptor beta chains follows, all from one sample in a study of blood T cell repertoires in COVID-19. TCRdb keeps only in-frame clones here, not all; method: immunoSEQ multiplex PCR. The table records about 300,000 clones, about 93% of them present only once. Specimen: PBMCs or T cells enriched from blood (not recorded which). These receptor sequences come from a woman aged 30 to 39 who had recovered from COVID-19. Both conserved end residues are part of each CDR3.

J gene: TRBJ1-1
V gene: TRBV7-8
CDR3 protein: CASSPPWNRENTEAFF

J gene: TRBJ2-3
V gene: TRBV7-2
CDR3 protein: CASSLDRVSTDTQYF

J gene: TRBJ2-5
V gene: TRBV19
CDR3 protein: CASSMTGGWETQYF

J gene: TRBJ2-7
V gene: TRBV10-1
CDR3 protein: CASSPPGQRLYEQYF

J gene: TRBJ2-7
V gene: TRBV18
CDR3 protein: CASSPQSSYEQYF

J gene: TRBJ2-1
V gene: TRBV29-1
CDR3 protein: CSVQPGQGYFNEQFF

J gene: TRBJ2-4
V gene: TRBV19
CDR3 protein: CASNPTGGDSLAKNIQYF

J gene: TRBJ2-2
V gene: TRBV14
CDR3 protein: CASSLTGKYTGELFF

J gene: TRBJ1-1
V gene: TRBV5-1
CDR3 protein: CASSGDRMNTEAFF

J gene: TRBJ2-3
V gene: TRBV24-1
CDR3 protein: CATSGGGHSTDTQYF

J gene: TRBJ1-2
V gene: TRBV27
CDR3 protein: CASSSGTLTGGYTF

J gene: TRBJ1-2
V gene: TRBV28
CDR3 protein: CASSSRGRAPYGYTF

J gene: TRBJ2-2
V gene: TRBV29-1
CDR3 protein: CSVVDRYTGELFF

J gene: TRBJ2-6
V gene: TRBV18
CDR3 protein: CASSLKDRANVLTF